Listed below are T cell receptor beta chains from one sample, sequenced in a study of T cell responses to AZD1222 COVID-19 vaccine. Method: immunoSEQ multiplex PCR; TCRdb's copy keeps in-frame clones and lacks some. The table includes tens of thousands of clones, roughly 90% detected once. The source material was peripheral blood, sampled on day 0 of AZD1222 vaccination. The receptors shown here come from an adult in good health. CDR3s include the opening cysteine and the closing phenylalanine or tryptophan. The D gene is left open where the match is weak. Some rows have no size entry. The others give once, few or many, or a class for an expanded clone.

cdr3_aa: CASSPGGAQPQHF
v_call: TRBV12-3/TRBV12-4
d_call: .
j_call: TRBJ1-5
clone_size: .

cdr3_aa: CASSVQRSSYNEQFF
v_call: TRBV5-1
d_call: .
j_call: TRBJ2-1
clone_size: .

cdr3_aa: CASTPREYYGYTF
v_call: TRBV27
d_call: .
j_call: TRBJ1-2
clone_size: .

cdr3_aa: CASSDYNYGYTF
v_call: TRBV28
d_call: .
j_call: TRBJ1-2
clone_size: .

cdr3_aa: CASSENRGEAFF
v_call: TRBV6-1
d_call: TRBD1
j_call: TRBJ1-1
clone_size: .

cdr3_aa: CSVAQGTEAFF
v_call: TRBV29-1
d_call: TRBD1
j_call: TRBJ1-1
clone_size: .

cdr3_aa: CASTPLGGNQPQHF
v_call: TRBV19
d_call: .
j_call: TRBJ1-5
clone_size: .

cdr3_aa: CASSVGSQGEAFF
v_call: TRBV9
d_call: .
j_call: TRBJ1-1
clone_size: .

cdr3_aa: CASSFSAGNQPQHF
v_call: TRBV27
d_call: .
j_call: TRBJ1-5
clone_size: once

cdr3_aa: CAISANRGSNTGELFF
v_call: TRBV10-3
d_call: TRBD1
j_call: TRBJ2-2
clone_size: .

cdr3_aa: CASSRGRAGTNTGELFF
v_call: TRBV18
d_call: TRBD2
j_call: TRBJ2-2
clone_size: few

cdr3_aa: CASSLSPGYSNQPQHF
v_call: TRBV28
d_call: .
j_call: TRBJ1-5
clone_size: .

cdr3_aa: CASSPPSFNQPQHF
v_call: TRBV18
d_call: .
j_call: TRBJ1-5
clone_size: .

cdr3_aa: CASRDRLRPQHF
v_call: TRBV2
d_call: .
j_call: TRBJ1-5
clone_size: .

cdr3_aa: CASSIIPETTGELFF
v_call: TRBV19
d_call: .
j_call: TRBJ2-2
clone_size: .

cdr3_aa: CASRLTGTYGYTF
v_call: TRBV27
d_call: .
j_call: TRBJ1-2
clone_size: .

cdr3_aa: CASSLGPGLSEETQYF
v_call: TRBV7-2
d_call: .
j_call: TRBJ2-5
clone_size: .

cdr3_aa: CASTVRYTGANVLTF
v_call: TRBV7-8
d_call: .
j_call: TRBJ2-6
clone_size: .

cdr3_aa: CASSLAPGNHNEQFF
v_call: TRBV5-1
d_call: .
j_call: TRBJ2-1
clone_size: once

cdr3_aa: CASSRAGTGDGEPEAFF
v_call: TRBV28
d_call: TRBD1
j_call: TRBJ1-1
clone_size: .

cdr3_aa: CALMDRASGNTIYF
v_call: TRBV5-4
d_call: .
j_call: TRBJ1-3
clone_size: few

cdr3_aa: CASSSMVEQYF
v_call: TRBV6-2/TRBV6-3
d_call: .
j_call: TRBJ2-7
clone_size: .

cdr3_aa: CAWSVRDRTYQPQHF
v_call: TRBV30
d_call: TRBD1
j_call: TRBJ1-5
clone_size: .

cdr3_aa: CASSPGQKNQPQHF
v_call: TRBV3-1/TRBV3-2
d_call: TRBD1
j_call: TRBJ1-5
clone_size: .

cdr3_aa: CASSPTTVSYEQYF
v_call: TRBV5-6
d_call: .
j_call: TRBJ2-7
clone_size: .

cdr3_aa: CASSQDGQGYGYTF
v_call: TRBV3-1/TRBV3-2
d_call: .
j_call: TRBJ1-2
clone_size: .

cdr3_aa: CASSRQGATDTQYF
v_call: TRBV5-1
d_call: TRBD1
j_call: TRBJ2-3
clone_size: .

cdr3_aa: CASSPMTSTRETQYF
v_call: TRBV7-9
d_call: TRBD2
j_call: TRBJ2-5
clone_size: .

cdr3_aa: CAWNSGTGVYGYTF
v_call: TRBV30
d_call: TRBD1
j_call: TRBJ1-2
clone_size: .

cdr3_aa: CASSLKISTSGSSYEQYF
v_call: TRBV27
d_call: TRBD2
j_call: TRBJ2-7
clone_size: once

cdr3_aa: CASTRRGAYNEQFF
v_call: TRBV5-6
d_call: .
j_call: TRBJ2-1
clone_size: .

cdr3_aa: CASRPYMGTDEKLFF
v_call: TRBV2
d_call: .
j_call: TRBJ1-4
clone_size: .

cdr3_aa: CASSAFAALGGRETQYF
v_call: TRBV2
d_call: TRBD1
j_call: TRBJ2-5
clone_size: .

cdr3_aa: CASSSTNPGQGPTDTQYF
v_call: TRBV27
d_call: TRBD1
j_call: TRBJ2-3
clone_size: .

cdr3_aa: CASFGRVNTEAFF
v_call: TRBV5-8
d_call: .
j_call: TRBJ1-1
clone_size: .

cdr3_aa: CASSADRVSTEAFF
v_call: TRBV9
d_call: TRBD1
j_call: TRBJ1-1
clone_size: .

cdr3_aa: CASSRDTLNTEAFF
v_call: TRBV19
d_call: .
j_call: TRBJ1-1
clone_size: .

cdr3_aa: CASSPSGEIRAFF
v_call: TRBV5-6
d_call: .
j_call: TRBJ1-1
clone_size: .

cdr3_aa: CASSLMVGNNEQFF
v_call: TRBV5-1
d_call: .
j_call: TRBJ2-1
clone_size: .

cdr3_aa: CASSPVGTGPYGYTF
v_call: TRBV7-8
d_call: TRBD1
j_call: TRBJ1-2
clone_size: few

cdr3_aa: CASSTGGPNEQFF
v_call: TRBV10-1
d_call: TRBD1
j_call: TRBJ2-1
clone_size: .

cdr3_aa: CASRTGPEQYF
v_call: TRBV6-5
d_call: TRBD1
j_call: TRBJ2-7
clone_size: .

cdr3_aa: CASSRGDSSSPLHF
v_call: TRBV7-3
d_call: TRBD1
j_call: TRBJ1-6
clone_size: .

cdr3_aa: CAISGQRTGNYEAFF
v_call: TRBV10-3
d_call: TRBD1
j_call: TRBJ1-1
clone_size: .

cdr3_aa: CASSEWNPGQRVGAFF
v_call: TRBV25-1
d_call: .
j_call: TRBJ1-1
clone_size: few

cdr3_aa: CASSQELVSGYGYTF
v_call: TRBV4-1
d_call: .
j_call: TRBJ1-2
clone_size: once